This T cell receptor (beta chain) was documented in a study of PD-1 blockade in classical Hodgkin lymphoma. Study conclusions and caveats: While CD8+ TCR diversity did not rise significantly by C4D1, CD4+ TCR diversity did. The study found complete responders had baseline diversity similar to newly diagnosed patients. Repertoire differences have undefined causes, possibly disease activity or prior therapy.

Here immunoSEQ multiplex PCR was the method, and the copy in TCRdb shows in-frame clones only, minus some. The table records roughly 19,000 clones, about 87% of them present only once. CDR1 is MDHEN, CDR2 SYDVKM, per germline. Trimming cost V 2 bases and J 2 bases, with 13 bases left between them. The CDR3 contains 16 residues. Noted time point: cycle 4 day 1 (C4D1), after about 6 weeks of nivolumab. Autologous stem cell transplantation was followed by relapse in every patient, and brentuximab vedotin exposure varied. Magnetic negative selection was used to purify CD8+ T cells from thawed PBMCs. Turning to this clone: Its antigen is not known.

The chain uses TRBV28 and TRBJ2-1; maybe TRBD1 (6 bases). This specimen was CD8+ T cells from blood, taken before the fourth cycle of nivolumab. The clonotype comes from a human donor with classical Hodgkin lymphoma. This CDR3 reads CASSLEGEITYNEQFF. In DNA, the CDR3 is TGTGCCAGCAGTTTAGAGGGGGAGATAACCTACAATGAGCAGTTCTTC.